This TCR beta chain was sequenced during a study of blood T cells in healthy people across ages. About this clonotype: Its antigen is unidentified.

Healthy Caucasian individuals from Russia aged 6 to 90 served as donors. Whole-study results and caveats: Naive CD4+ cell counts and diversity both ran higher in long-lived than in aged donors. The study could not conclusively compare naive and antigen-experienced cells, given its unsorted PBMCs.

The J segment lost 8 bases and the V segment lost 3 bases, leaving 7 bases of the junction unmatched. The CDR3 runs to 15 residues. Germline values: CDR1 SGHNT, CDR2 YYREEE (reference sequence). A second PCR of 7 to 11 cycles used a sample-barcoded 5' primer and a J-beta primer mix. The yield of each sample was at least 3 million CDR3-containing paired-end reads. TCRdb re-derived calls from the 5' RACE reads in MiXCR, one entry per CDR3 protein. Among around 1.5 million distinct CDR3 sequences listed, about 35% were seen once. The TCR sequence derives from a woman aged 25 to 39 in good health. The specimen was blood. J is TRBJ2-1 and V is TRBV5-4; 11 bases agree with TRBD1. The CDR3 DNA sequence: TGTGCCAGCAGCTATAGGACAGGGGGCGAGCATGAGCAGTTCTTC. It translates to CASSYRTGGEHEQFF. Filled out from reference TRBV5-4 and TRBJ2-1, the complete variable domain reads ETGVTQSPTHLIKTRGQQVTLRCSSQSGHNTVSWYQQALGQGPQFIFQYYREEENGRGNFPPRFSGLQFPNYSSELNVNALELDDSALYLCASSYRTGGEHEQFFGPGTRLTVL.